The sample holds a few counts of the clone carrying this TCR beta chain. A minimum of 5 micrograms of total RNA was extracted per sample. The sample belongs to a study of blood T cells in healthy people across ages. The CDR3 totals 14 residues. The germline V gene has CDR1 MNHNY and CDR2 SVGAGI (reference sequence). Trimming removed 7 bases from V and 4 bases from J; junction bases left unmatched: 9. Using a J-beta primer mix together with a sample-barcoded 5' primer, a second PCR was run for roughly 7 to 11 cycles. Each CDR3 protein gets one entry after TCRdb re-called the 5' RACE reads with MiXCR. The repertoire holds 780,000 or so distinct CDR3 sequences, with 53% as singletons.

The J gene is TRBJ1-2, the V gene TRBV6-6; 7 bases line up with TRBD1. Specimen: blood. This receptor was identified in a man older than 75 in good health. CDR3 in DNA: TGTGCCAGCACCCAACTTTCAGGGGGCTATGGCTACACCTTC. Translation: CASTQLSGGYGYTF.